These 18 T cell receptor beta chains were sequenced from one sample in a study of blood T cell repertoires in COVID-19. The repertoire was sequenced with immunoSEQ multiplex PCR; TCRdb's copy has only in-frame clones and lacks some. The repertoire holds about 150,000 clones, with 80% to 90% as singletons. Sequenced material: peripheral blood. The receptors were gathered from a man aged 65 to 85 with acute or convalescent COVID-19.

Details on this clone: Within the sample, other DNA sequences also encode this same CDR3. The CDR3 is CASKGTGNNSPLHF. CDR3 coding DNA: TGTGCCAGCAAAGGGACAGGGAATAATTCACCCCTCCACTTT. The chain uses TRBV28 and TRBJ1-6; 9 bases align to TRBD1. This CDR3 is built from 14 residues. Losses at the gene ends were 7 bases for V and 5 bases for J; bases not matched to a gene: 3. Germline V gene sequence: CDR1 MDHEN, CDR2 SYDVKM.

This clone has a handful of counts. This rearrangement joins TRBV7-6 to TRBJ2-7; maybe TRBD1 (6 bases). The germline V gene encodes CDR1 SGHVS and CDR2 FNYEAQ. The V end was cut by 0 bases, the J end by 6 bases, with 9 bases between. CDR3 length: 13 residues. The CDR3 DNA sequence: TGTGCCAGCAGCTTAGCGGACAGAGGCGAGCAGTACTTC. Its translation: CASSLADRGEQYF.

The chain has TRBV7-9 and TRBJ1-2, with D perhaps matching TRBD1 (5 bases). The CDR3 runs to 14 residues. V was trimmed by 1 base and J by 4 bases, leaving 10 bases between them. Germline V lookup: CDR1 SEHNR, CDR2 FQNEAQ (reference sequence). The CDR3 DNA reads as TGTGCCAGCAGCTTAGGACAGCACCTCTATGGCTACACCTTC. This sequence encodes CASSLGQHLYGYTF.

This clone came up once. V and J are TRBV9 and TRBJ2-3, with 10 bases aligning to TRBD1. Unmatched junction bases numbered 13, after V lost 0 bases and J lost 6 bases. Germline values: CDR1 SGDLS, CDR2 YYNGEE. The CDR3 consists of 18 residues. CDR3 protein: CASSVDQDRGVPYDTQYF. The CDR3 DNA sequence: TGTGCCAGCAGCGTAGACCAGGACAGGGGGGTCCCCTATGATACGCAGTATTTT.

This chain joins TRBV3-1 (or the pseudogene TRBV3-2) and TRBJ1-6; 10 bases map to TRBD1. Germline V gives CDR1 LGHDT, CDR2 YNNKEL (reference sequence). With 3 bases clipped from V and 8 bases from J, the junction kept 1 base outside the gene matches. This CDR3 has 14 residues. The CDR3 nucleotides are TGTGCCAGCAGCCAGGGACAGGGGCATTCACCCCTCCACTTT. It encodes CASSQGQGHSPLHF.

This chain connects TRBV27 to TRBJ2-2; 7 bases fit TRBD1. Trimming removed 5 bases from V and 5 bases from J; junction bases left unmatched: 14. Germline lookup yields CDR1 MNHEY and CDR2 SMNVEV (reference sequence). The length of the CDR3 is 17 residues. The CDR3 DNA reads as TGTGCCAGCAGTCCGTCCGGACAGGCCGTTGGGACCGGGGAGCTGTTTTTT. Protein sequence: CASSPSGQAVGTGELFF.

Regarding this clone: Different DNA sequences within this sample yield the same CDR3. V gene TRBV28 combines with J gene TRBJ2-5; 7 positions agree with TRBD2. Germline CDR1 is MDHEN and CDR2 is SYDVKM. The CDR3 extends over 13 amino acids. The ends lost 6 bases at V and 4 bases at J; junction bases unmatched: 5. CDR3: CASSLGGRETQYF. In nucleotides, the CDR3 is TGTGCCAGCAGCTTGGGAGGGCGAGAGACCCAGTACTTC.

J is TRBJ2-5 and V is TRBV3-1 (or the pseudogene TRBV3-2), with TRBD2 as a possible D gene (5 bases). CDR3 length equals 15 residues. Germline assignment: CDR1 LGHDT and CDR2 YNNKEL (reference sequence). V dropped 4 bases and J dropped 5 bases, with 17 bases sitting between them. The CDR3 loop reads CASSPYSRAGETQYF. Here the CDR3 DNA reads TGTGCCAGCAGCCCCTACTCGCGGGCGGGTGAGACCCAGTACTTC.

This sequence joins TRBV7-2 and TRBJ1-5, with 7 bases lining up with TRBD1. This CDR3 spans 14 amino acids. Trimming took 5 bases from V and 9 from J; bases not matched to a gene: 10. Germline assignment: CDR1 SGHTA and CDR2 FQGNSA. The CDR3 nucleotides are TGTGCCAGCAGCCCCCGACAGGGCTATGTGCCCCAGCATTTT. Translating gives CASSPRQGYVPQHF.

V is TRBV28 and J is TRBJ1-1; 9 nucleotides agree with TRBD1. Germline lookup yields CDR1 MDHEN and CDR2 SYDVKM. The V segment lost 5 bases and the J segment 5 bases; nucleotides outside the gene matches: 9. This CDR3 contains 15 residues. CDR3 DNA: TGTGCCAGCAGTCCAACCGGGACAGGGAGAACTGAAGCTTTCTTT. Translated, it gives CASSPTGTGRTEAFF.

V gene TRBV11-1 combines with J gene TRBJ2-1, with D possibly matching TRBD1 (5 bases). The V end was cut by 4 bases, the J end by 6 bases, with 19 bases between. CDR1 is SGHAT, CDR2 FQDESV, per germline (reference sequence). The CDR3 is 16 amino acids. CDR3 coding DNA: TGTGCCAGCAGCTCCAGGGCCAACCAAATGGGCAATGAGCAGTTCTTC. Encoded protein: CASSSRANQMGNEQFF.

The chain links TRBV6-4 to TRBJ2-3; TRBD2 agrees at 8 bases. V lost 0 bases, J lost 13 bases, and 6 bases stayed unmatched. CDR1 is MRHNA and CDR2 is SNTAGT in the germline V gene. This CDR3 contains 13 residues. The CDR3 bases are TGTGCCAGCAGTGACTCTAAAGCGGGAGCAAAGTATTTT. It codes for CASSDSKAGAKYF.

This clone was seen a handful of times. The CDR3 sequence: CASSYDRGWNTGELFF. The CDR3 nucleotides read TGCGCCAGCAGTTATGACAGGGGATGGAACACCGGGGAGCTGTTTTTT. The chain links TRBV10-2 to TRBJ2-2; 8 bases fit TRBD1. The ends lost 5 bases at V and 1 base at J; junction bases unmatched: 6. From germline, CDR1 is WSHSY and CDR2 SAAADI. This CDR3 has 16 residues.

The J gene is TRBJ2-2, the V gene TRBV30; D uncertain. The CDR3 has 13 residues. Looked up from germline, CDR1 is GTSNPN and CDR2 is SVGIG (reference sequence). The V end lost 2 bases, the J end lost 7 bases, and 11 bases lay between the germline ends. The DNA for the CDR3 is TGTGCCTGGAGTTCTCGGTACGGCGGGGAGCTGTTTTTT. Translation: CAWSSRYGGELFF.

Written as DNA, the CDR3 is TGTGCCAGCAGTTTGTTTCGCTATGGCTACACCTTC. It codes for CASSLFRYGYTF. The genes are TRBV28 and TRBJ1-2; D not certain. V was trimmed by 3 bases and J by 4 bases, leaving 6 bases between them. CDR1 is MDHEN and CDR2 is SYDVKM in the germline V gene. The CDR3 loop spans 12 amino acids.

This clone turned up a few times. This chain joins TRBV19 and TRBJ2-7; unclear D gene. The germline gives CDR1 LNHDA, CDR2 SQIVND (reference sequence). This CDR3 is 14 amino acids long. Trimming took 2 bases from V and 6 from J, leaving 14 bases between them. CDR3 region: CASSINRNSGEQYF. DNA of the CDR3: TGTGCCAGTAGTATAAATAGGAATTCGGGCGAGCAGTACTTC.

This clone showed up just a few times. This chain connects TRBV5-1 to TRBJ2-5; 7 positions match TRBD1. The ends lost 0 bases at V and 1 base at J; junction bases unmatched: 6. CDR3 length equals 16 residues. From germline, CDR1 is SGHRS and CDR2 YFSETQ. The CDR3 sequence is CASSLGPGGSQETQYF. CDR3 nucleotides: TGCGCCAGCAGCTTGGGGCCAGGGGGTTCCCAAGAGACCCAGTACTTC.

The rearrangement uses TRBV27 and TRBJ2-1; 11 bases are shared with TRBD2. Germline values: CDR1 MNHEY, CDR2 SMNVEV (reference sequence). This CDR3 has 16 amino acids. The V gene end was trimmed by 6 bases and the J gene end by 3 bases; junction bases not matched to a gene: 7. This chain's CDR3 is CASSLPGLADYNEQFF. The CDR3 DNA is TGTGCCAGCAGCCTCCCGGGACTAGCGGACTACAATGAGCAGTTCTTC.